These T cell receptor beta chains were read from a single sample in a study of patients and donors after allogeneic stem cell transplantation. One entry per CDR3 protein results from TCRdb running MiXCR on the RT-PCR reads. This repertoire shows roughly 180,000 distinct CDR3 sequences, around 41% found once; its top ten account for around 35%. Material: blood, either unsorted or a sorted T cell fraction (not recorded which). Receptor source: a human donor who was either an allogeneic HSCT recipient or a stem cell or donor lymphocyte infusion donor (not recorded which). It is not recorded whose cells these are; they may come from a transplant donor. The CDR3 runs from the conserved cysteine through the conserved F or W. D genes are given only for firm matches. A clone size is listed for some rows: how often the clone was seen (once, few, many), or a class if it is expanded.

D gene	J gene	V gene	clone size	CDR3 DNA	CDR3 protein
-	TRBJ2-5	TRBV28	-	TGTGCCAGCAGTTTTGGAGGAGGGGCTACCCAGTACTTC	CASSFGGGATQYF
-	TRBJ2-3	TRBV2	-	TGTGCCAGCGGTGCAGATACGCAGTATTTT	CASGADTQYF
-	TRBJ1-1	TRBV29-1	-	TGCAGCGTAGGACAGATAACGATGAACACTGAAGCTTTCTTT	CSVGQITMNTEAFF
TRBD1	TRBJ2-5	TRBV6-6	-	TGTGCCAGCAGTTACTCTGACAGGGGAGCAGAGACCCAGTACTTC	CASSYSDRGAETQYF
-	TRBJ1-1	TRBV28	-	TGTGCCAGCAGCTCCTTGCCGACAGGAGGGAACACTGAAGCTTTCTTT	CASSSLPTGGNTEAFF
-	TRBJ1-1	TRBV3-1	few	TGTGCCAGCAGCCAAACCCAGGGAAAGGGTGAAGCTTTCTTT	CASSQTQGKGEAFF
TRBD1	TRBJ2-5	TRBV7-6	-	TGTGCCAGCAGCTTAGTCGTCGACAGGGCGCGGGAGACCCAGTACTTC	CASSLVVDRARETQYF
-	TRBJ2-1	TRBV12-5	-	TGTGCTAGTGGTTTGACCCCCCGAACGCAGAGCTCCTACAATGAGCAGTTCTTC	CASGLTPRTQSSYNEQFF
-	TRBJ2-7	TRBV21-1	-	TGTGCCAGCAGCTGCGACACACAATTTTACTACGAGCAGTACTTC	CASSCDTQFYYEQYF
TRBD1	TRBJ1-1	TRBV30	few	TGTGCCTGGAGTTCGGGACAGAACATTCGGGGCACTGAAGCTTTCTTT	CAWSSGQNIRGTEAFF
-	TRBJ1-6	TRBV5-1	-	TGCGCCAGCAGCTTATCCAGGGGAAACAATTCACCCCTCCACTTT	CASSLSRGNNSPLHF
-	TRBJ2-7	TRBV5-1	-	TGCGCCAGCAGCTTTGGCAGGTCAAGATACGAGCAGTACTTC	CASSFGRSRYEQYF
-	TRBJ1-5	TRBV29-1	-	TGCAGCGTTGGGACCCGGAATAGCAATCAGCCCCAGCATTTT	CSVGTRNSNQPQHF
-	TRBJ2-1	TRBV10-3	-	TGTGCCTCCGAGGGAGCAGGGGATGAGCAGTTCTTC	CASEGAGDEQFF
-	TRBJ1-6	TRBV28	few	TGTGCCAGCAGTTTATTTCGGCGGGGGGCCGGATATAATTCACCCCTCCACTTT	CASSLFRRGAGYNSPLHF
-	TRBJ1-1	TRBV7-8	once	TGTGCCAGCAGCTTCTTTGTTTCGACTGAAGCTTTCTTT	CASSFFVSTEAFF
-	TRBJ1-5	TRBV20-1	few	TGCAGTGCTCCCCCCGGGACGGATAGCAATCAGCCCCAGCATTTT	CSAPPGTDSNQPQHF
-	TRBJ1-4	TRBV2	-	TGTGCCAGCAGTGAAGCGCGGGGCTCCCCTAATGAAAAACTGTTTTTT	CASSEARGSPNEKLFF
-	TRBJ2-1	TRBV12-3/TRBV12-4	few	TGTGCCAGCAGCCCTCGTAGGGGTGAAGATGAGCAGTTCTTC	CASSPRRGEDEQFF
-	TRBJ2-7	TRBV12-3/TRBV12-4	-	TGTGCCAGCAGTTCTCCCAGGGGGGACGAGCAGTACTTC	CASSSPRGDEQYF
TRBD1	TRBJ2-1	TRBV7-3	-	TGTGCCAGCAGCTCCTGGACAGGGGGCAACAATGAGCAGTTCTTC	CASSSWTGGNNEQFF
-	TRBJ1-1	TRBV19	-	TGTGCCAGTAGTATTTTTCCCTGGGGGGGTACTGAAGCTTTCTTT	CASSIFPWGGTEAFF
-	TRBJ2-2	TRBV28	-	TGTGCCAGCAGTTTGTGGTTGGGCGGACAGAAGTTTAGAAACACCGGGGAGCTGTTTTTT	CASSLWLGGQKFRNTGELFF
-	TRBJ1-1	TRBV29-1	-	TGCAGCGTTGACAGAATGAACACTGAAGCTTTCTTT	CSVDRMNTEAFF
TRBD2	TRBJ2-1	TRBV6-2/TRBV6-3	-	TGTGCCAGCAGTATTAGCGGGAGCTCCTACAATGAGCAGTTCTTC	CASSISGSSYNEQFF
-	TRBJ2-1	TRBV12-3/TRBV12-4	-	TGTGCCAGCAGTTTCGAGCGACTCCCGAGAGGTTACAATGAGCAGTTCTTC	CASSFERLPRGYNEQFF
TRBD1	TRBJ1-3	TRBV5-1	-	TGCGCCAGCAGCTTGGAGGCGGGACAGCGCTCTGGAAACACCATATATTTT	CASSLEAGQRSGNTIYF
TRBD1	TRBJ1-5	TRBV12-3/TRBV12-4	few	TGTGCCAGCAGGGTGACAGGGGGAGTCAATCAGCCCCAGCATTTT	CASRVTGGVNQPQHF
-	TRBJ2-3	TRBV7-8	-	TGTGCCAGCAGCCAAACGGAACCTACGCAGTATTTT	CASSQTEPTQYF
TRBD2	TRBJ2-3	TRBV4-3	-	TGCGCCAGCAGCCAAGAAGAAGCGGGAGGGCCAAGAGATACGCAGTATTTT	CASSQEEAGGPRDTQYF
-	TRBJ1-1	TRBV13	few	TGTGCCAGCAGCCTTTGGGGGGCCAACACTGAAGCTTTCTTT	CASSLWGANTEAFF
-	TRBJ1-6	TRBV5-4	few	TGTGCCAGCAGCTTAGATAATTCACCCCTCCACTTT	CASSLDNSPLHF
TRBD1	TRBJ2-2	TRBV12-3/TRBV12-4	-	TGTGCCAGCATCGGCCAGGGGGAGATGGGGACCGGGGAGCTGTTTTTT	CASIGQGEMGTGELFF
-	TRBJ1-5	TRBV28	-	TGTGCCAGCAGTTTACCAGGGAATAGCAATCAGCCCCAGCATTTT	CASSLPGNSNQPQHF
TRBD2	TRBJ2-1	TRBV11-2	-	TGTGCCAGCAGCTTAGATCGGACTAGCGGCTCCTACAATGAGCAGTTCTTC	CASSLDRTSGSYNEQFF
-	TRBJ2-6	TRBV30	-	TGTGCCTGGAGTCGGGAACTCTCTGGGGCCAACGTCCTGACTTTC	CAWSRELSGANVLTF
-	TRBJ2-1	TRBV5-1	few	TGCGCCAGCAGCTTGGGCGGTATCTCCTACAATGAGCAGTTCTTC	CASSLGGISYNEQFF
TRBD1	TRBJ1-5	TRBV6-1	few	TGTGCCAGCAGTGGTCGGACAGGGTATTGGCGTCAGCCCCAGCATTTT	CASSGRTGYWRQPQHF
-	TRBJ1-3	TRBV10-3	few	TGTGCCATCGGCATCAACTCTGGAAACACCATATATTTT	CAIGINSGNTIYF
TRBD2	TRBJ2-5	TRBV6-2/TRBV6-3	few	TGTGCCAGCAGTTGGACTAGCGTTGAGACCCAGTACTTC	CASSWTSVETQYF
TRBD1	TRBJ1-2	TRBV28	few	TGTGCCAGCAGTTTCCGGACAGGGGGCGATGGCTACACCTTC	CASSFRTGGDGYTF
-	TRBJ1-5	TRBV4-2	-	TGTGCCAGCAGCCCAGACGGGGATCCAAATCAGCCCCAGCATTTT	CASSPDGDPNQPQHF
-	TRBJ2-3	TRBV20-1	once	TGCAGTGCTATCGGGACAACTAGCACAGATACGCAGTATTTT	CSAIGTTSTDTQYF
TRBD1	TRBJ2-4	TRBV12-3/TRBV12-4	-	TGTGCCAGCAGTAAGACAGGGATGGGGGCCAAAAACATTCAGTACTTC	CASSKTGMGAKNIQYF
-	TRBJ2-5	TRBV5-1	many	TGCGCCAGCAGCTTGGCCATGGAGACCCAGTACTTC	CASSLAMETQYF
-	TRBJ1-5	TRBV15	-	TGTGCCACCAGCGCCGCGGGGCAGCCCCAGCATTTT	CATSAAGQPQHF
TRBD1	TRBJ1-2	TRBV12-5	-	TGTGCTAGTGGTTGGGGACAGGGCGGCGGCTATGGCTACACCTTC	CASGWGQGGGYGYTF
-	TRBJ1-1	TRBV7-9	few	TGTGCCAGCAGCTTAGCGACGGGAGGGAACACTGAAGCTTTCTTT	CASSLATGGNTEAFF
-	TRBJ1-2	TRBV15	-	TGTGCCACCAGTTCAGGGAACTACTATGGCTACACCTTC	CATSSGNYYGYTF
-	TRBJ1-1	TRBV28	few	TGTGCCAGCAAGGGGGGCGCATCAAACACTGAAGCTTTCTTT	CASKGGASNTEAFF
TRBD1	TRBJ1-1	TRBV9	few	TGTGCCAGCAGCGTAGTTGGGACAGCATCTGAAGCTTTCTTT	CASSVVGTASEAFF
-	TRBJ2-1	TRBV12-3/TRBV12-4	-	TGTGCCAGCAGTTTGAATACCTACAATGAGCAGTTCTTC	CASSLNTYNEQFF
-	TRBJ2-7	TRBV6-2/TRBV6-3	once	TGTGCCAGCAGTTACTCGGCGGGGAACGAGCAGTACTTC	CASSYSAGNEQYF
-	TRBJ1-2	TRBV29-1	-	TGCAGCGCCGGGACCGAGGCCTATGGCTACACCTTC	CSAGTEAYGYTF
TRBD1	TRBJ2-1	TRBV28	-	TGTGCCAGCAGCGCCGACCCCGGGACAGGGGCGCATGAGCAGTTCTTC	CASSADPGTGAHEQFF
TRBD2	TRBJ2-7	TRBV12-3/TRBV12-4	once	TGTGCCAGCAGTTCCCCCAGCGGGGTGGCCTACGAGCAGTACTTC	CASSSPSGVAYEQYF
-	TRBJ2-5	TRBV5-1	few	TGCGCCAGCAGCGATGAGGAGTACGGAGAGACCCAGTACTTC	CASSDEEYGETQYF
-	TRBJ2-5	TRBV6-2/TRBV6-3	once	TGTGCCAGCAGTTATGGAGAAGGGAGCCTCGAGACCCAGTACTTC	CASSYGEGSLETQYF